This T cell receptor (beta chain) was observed in a study of identical twins. TCRdb independently ran MiXCR on the 5' RACE reads; one entry per CDR3 protein. Of a few hundred thousand distinct CDR3 sequences in the sample, 5% to 7% are singletons; the top ten hold more than 14%. All of the donors were Caucasians in good health. The germline V gene has CDR1 MNHEY and CDR2 SMNVEV (reference sequence). The length of the CDR3 is 15 residues. These sequences were also reported in another study, on T cells expressing NK-cell markers.

This rearrangement joins TRBV27 to TRBJ1-6; D not certain. The sequence was obtained from a woman between 18 and 30 years old in good health. The specimen was CD8+ T cells sorted from blood. This CDR3 reads CPLPWTSSYNSPLHF. The CDR3 nucleotides are TGTCCTCTACCCTGGACTAGCTCCTATAATTCACCCCTCCACTTT.